These 32 T cell receptor beta chains were all obtained from the same sample, sequenced in a study of blood T cell repertoires in COVID-19. Libraries were prepared by immunoSEQ multiplex PCR; TCRdb keeps only in-frame clonotypes and omits some of them. The sample lists a few hundred thousand clones; around four fifths were seen once. The sequenced sample was PBMCs or T cells enriched from blood (not recorded which). These receptors were collected from a woman aged 45-65 years who had recovered from COVID-19.

V is TRBV5-8 and J is TRBJ2-7; a weak D match, TRBD2 (6 bases). V was clipped by 0 bases and J by 3 bases, with 13 bases between them. The CDR3 runs 15 residues. CDR1 and CDR2 from the germline V gene are SGHTS and YDEGEE. The CDR3, as DNA: TGTGCCAGCAGCTTGGAACTAGGGAGGATCTACGAGCAGTACTTC. It translates to CASSLELGRIYEQYF.

This sequence joins TRBV9 and TRBJ2-7; D is ambiguous. Germline lookup yields CDR1 SGDLS and CDR2 YYNGEE. V was trimmed by 3 bases and J by 0 bases, leaving 16 bases between them. The CDR3 length is 16 residues. In nucleotides, the CDR3 is TGTGCCAGCAGCGCAAACAGCTTCTCAAGCTCCTACGAGCAGTACTTC. It encodes CASSANSFSSSYEQYF.

The rearrangement uses TRBV20-1 and TRBJ1-2, with 8 bases that match TRBD1. With V trimmed by 5 bases and J by 8 bases, 4 bases remained unmatched. Germline V gene data show CDR1 as DFQATT and CDR2 as SNEGSKA (reference sequence). This CDR3 contains 11 residues. The CDR3 nucleotides are TGCAGTGCTTGGACAGGGAGCGGCTACACCTTC. Its protein product is CSAWTGSGYTF.

V and J are TRBV3-1 (or the pseudogene TRBV3-2) and TRBJ2-1, with 7 bases that match TRBD2. This CDR3 is built from 18 residues. Trimming took 4 bases from V and 0 from J; bases not matched to a gene: 12. Germline V gene data show CDR1 as LGHDT and CDR2 as YNNKEL (reference sequence). This CDR3 is CASSPTRDYQSSYNEQFF. In DNA form, the CDR3 reads TGTGCCAGCAGCCCGACCCGGGACTACCAAAGCTCCTACAATGAGCAGTTCTTC.

Here the CDR3 DNA reads TGTGCCAGCAGCTCCCAAAGGGGTAGCTCCTACGAGCAGTACTTC. It translates to CASSSQRGSSYEQYF. The V and J genes are TRBV7-2 and TRBJ2-7; D may be TRBD1 (5 bases). Per the germline V gene, CDR1 is SGHTA and CDR2 is FQGNSA. There are 15 residues in the CDR3. V dropped 4 bases and J dropped 0 bases, with 13 bases sitting between them.

The rearrangement links TRBV19 to TRBJ2-7, with 8 bases matching TRBD1. Looked up from germline, CDR1 is LNHDA and CDR2 is SQIVND (reference sequence). V was pared by 3 bases and J by 1 base, with 8 bases of the junction left unmatched. The length of the CDR3 is 16 residues. The CDR3 sequence: CASSIRTGFHSYEQYF. DNA of the CDR3: TGTGCCAGTAGTATCCGGACAGGGTTTCATTCCTACGAGCAGTACTTC.

The V gene is TRBV7-2, the J gene TRBJ2-7, with D unresolved. The germline gives CDR1 SGHTA, CDR2 FQGNSA. V lost 1 base and J lost 7, with 11 bases in between. This CDR3 spans 13 amino acids. The chain's CDR3 is CASSLGVEPEQYF. CDR3 DNA sequence: TGTGCCAGCAGCTTAGGTGTCGAGCCTGAGCAGTACTTC.

The rearrangement uses TRBV7-8 and TRBJ2-7; possibly TRBD1 for D (7 bases). V gave up 1 base and J gave up 5 bases, with 12 bases separating them. Germline values: CDR1 SGHVS, CDR2 FQNEAQ. This CDR3 is built from 14 residues. In DNA form, the CDR3 reads TGTGCCAGCAGCTTAGACCAGGGGGGCGACGAGCAGTACTTC. Translating it yields CASSLDQGGDEQYF.

The rearrangement uses TRBV19 and TRBJ2-1, with TRBD2 identical over 8 bases. The length of the CDR3 is 13 residues. The germline V gene has CDR1 LNHDA and CDR2 SQIVND (reference sequence). Germline trimming cut 5 bases from V and 6 bases from J; bases unmatched to any gene: 3. The DNA of the CDR3 is TGTGCCAGTAGTTTTCTAGCGGGCAATGAGCAGTTCTTC. Its translation is CASSFLAGNEQFF.

As for this clone: The junction differs from germline at one of its ends, possibly a read error. The chain combines TRBV7-6 with TRBJ2-1; TRBD2 is a possible D gene (5 bases). The CDR3 is 15 amino acids. Germline V lookup: CDR1 SGHVS, CDR2 FNYEAQ. The CDR3 region has the DNA TGTGCCAGCAGCTTAGTTACCGGGGTCTACCATGAGCAGTTCTTC. This sequence encodes CASSLVTGVYHEQFF.

The chain uses TRBV7-8 and TRBJ1-2; no clear D gene. The germline gives CDR1 SGHVS, CDR2 FQNEAQ. This CDR3 spans 15 amino acids. V was clipped by 2 bases and J by 4 bases, with 14 bases between them. CDR3 sequence (DNA): TGTGCCAGCAGCTTATCGGGTAACGGCGGCTATGGCTACACCTTC. Residues: CASSLSGNGGYGYTF.

This clone has just one count. V and J are TRBV4-1 and TRBJ1-1, with D unclear. Germline-derived CDR1 and CDR2 are MGHRA and YSYEKL. The CDR3 is 14 residues long. V lost 4 bases and J lost 0, with 9 bases in between. In nucleotides, the CDR3 is TGCGCCAGCAGCCCGTCGACACTGAACACTGAAGCTTTCTTT. Translating it yields CASSPSTLNTEAFF.

The V and J genes are TRBV18 and TRBJ1-1, with 9 bases lining up with TRBD1. Trimming at V came to 4 bases and at J to 4 bases, leaving 19 bases not matched to a gene. Germline V lookup: CDR1 KGHSH, CDR2 LQKENI. CDR3 length: 19 residues. The CDR3 DNA is TGTGCCAGCTCACTATTACGAAAAAAATGGGACAGGGAGGGCACTGAAGCTTTCTTT. It translates to CASSLLRKKWDREGTEAFF.

This clone is a singleton in its sample. The chain is built from TRBV15 and TRBJ1-1; weak D call: TRBD1 (6 bases). This CDR3 is built from 15 residues. Looked up from germline, CDR1 is LNHNV and CDR2 is YYDKDF (reference sequence). The V and J ends lost 2 bases and 4 bases respectively, with 14 bases between them. The CDR3 DNA reads as TGTGCCACCAGCAGAAGTCAGGGGTTGATCACTGAAGCTTTCTTT. Translating gives CATSRSQGLITEAFF.

This clone was seen a handful of times. The chain links TRBV2 to TRBJ1-2; tentatively, D is TRBD1 (6 bases). Germline V CDR1 and CDR2: SNHLY, FYNNEI. The CDR3 is 13 residues long. V was clipped by 3 bases and J by 7 bases, with 12 bases between them. In nucleotides, the CDR3 is TGTGCCAGCAGTGATCAGGGGATAGGTGGCTACACCTTC. Protein sequence: CASSDQGIGGYTF.

Only one count was recorded for this clone. The gene calls are TRBV7-9 and TRBJ2-7; TRBD2 aligns across 11 bases. The CDR3 consists of 15 residues. With 5 bases clipped from V and 2 bases from J, the junction kept 5 bases outside the gene matches. From germline, CDR1 is SEHNR and CDR2 FQNEAQ (reference sequence). CDR3 coding DNA: TGTGCCAGCAGCCCTAGCGGGGGGATTCCCTACGAGCAGTACTTC. Residues: CASSPSGGIPYEQYF.

This clone showed up just once. The V and J genes are TRBV28 and TRBJ1-3; D gene unclear. Germline V CDR1 and CDR2: MDHEN, SYDVKM. The CDR3 runs to 15 residues. Trimming left V 10 bases short and J 3 bases short, with 19 bases between. The CDR3 sequence is CATTLSAVSGNTIYF. In nucleotides, the CDR3 is TGTGCCACCACACTATCTGCGGTAAGTGGAAACACCATATATTTT.

The CDR3 loop reads CASSAPTGRLDTEAFF. As DNA, the CDR3 is TGTGCCAGCAGCGCCCCGACAGGGCGGTTGGACACTGAAGCTTTCTTT. The J gene is TRBJ1-1, the V gene TRBV3-1 (or the pseudogene TRBV3-2); the match to TRBD1 covers 7 bases. The CDR3 is made up of 16 amino acids. Trimming at V came to 5 bases and at J to 3 bases, leaving 12 bases not matched to a gene. Germline-derived CDR1 and CDR2 are LGHDT and YNNKEL (reference sequence).

The chain has TRBV4-3 and TRBJ2-2; TRBD2 agrees at 8 bases. The CDR3 covers 13 residues. Germline CDR1 LGHNA, CDR2 YSLEER. The J segment lost 13 bases and the V segment lost 0 bases, leaving 4 bases of the junction unmatched. Here the CDR3 reads CASSQEAGGGLFF. The CDR3 DNA sequence: TGCGCCAGCAGCCAAGAGGCGGGGGGTGGGCTGTTTTTT.

The gene calls are TRBV2 and TRBJ2-3; tentatively, D is TRBD1 (5 bases). The germline V gene encodes CDR1 SNHLY and CDR2 FYNNEI. This CDR3 comprises 16 residues. The germline V and J ends were trimmed by 5 bases and 2 bases, with 17 bases remaining between them. For the CDR3, the DNA is TGTGCCAGCAGTAGTATGGGGCTCTGGGCCACAGATACGCAGTATTTT. Its translation is CASSSMGLWATDTQYF. The full variable domain, its missing parts supplied by reference TRBV2 and TRBJ2-3, is EPEVTQTPSHQVTQMGQEVILRCVPISNHLYFYWYRQILGQKVEFLVSFYNNEISEKSEIFDDQFSVERPDGSNFTLKIRSTKLEDSAMYFCASSSMGLWATDTQYFGPGTRLTVL.

The rearrangement uses TRBV7-2 and TRBJ2-4, with 7 bases that match TRBD2. The germline V gene encodes CDR1 SGHTA and CDR2 FQGNSA. With 1 base clipped from V and 7 bases from J, the junction kept 1 base outside the gene matches. The CDR3 extends over 13 amino acids. CDR3 nucleotides: TGTGCCAGCAGCTTAGTGGGGGGGAACATTCAGTACTTC. It translates to CASSLVGGNIQYF.

The chain combines TRBV19 with TRBJ1-1, with 9 positions matching TRBD1. The V gene end was trimmed by 5 bases and the J gene end by 2 bases; junction bases not matched to a gene: 12. The germline gives CDR1 LNHDA, CDR2 SQIVND (reference sequence). The CDR3 is 17 residues long. The CDR3 DNA reads as TGTGCCAGTAGTCGGAGGACAGGGGACGGGATTAACACTGAAGCTTTCTTT. Amino acids: CASSRRTGDGINTEAFF.

This chain uses TRBV29-1 with TRBJ1-1; D gene unclear. The CDR3 extends over 11 amino acids. The germline V gene has CDR1 SQVTM and CDR2 ANQGSEA. V was clipped by 4 bases and J by 5 bases, with 8 bases between them. DNA for the CDR3: TGCAGCGTTGTATCCGGGACTGAAGCTTTCTTT. Amino acids: CSVVSGTEAFF.

The V call is TRBV18, the J call TRBJ1-2, with D hard to call. The CDR3 length is 14 residues. The ends were cut back, 0 bases at V and 0 bases at J, with 5 bases in the middle. The germline V gene encodes CDR1 KGHSH and CDR2 LQKENI. CDR3 protein: CASSPPPANYGYTF. CDR3 sequence (DNA): TGTGCCAGCTCACCACCTCCGGCTAACTATGGCTACACCTTC. Drawing the rest from reference TRBV18 and TRBJ1-2, the complete variable domain is NAGVMQNPRHLVRRRGQEARLRCSPMKGHSHVYWYRQLPEEGLKFMVYLQKENIIDESGMPKERFSAEFPKEGPSILRIQQVVRGDSAAYFCASSPPPANYGYTFGSGTRLTVV.

This chain connects TRBV7-2 to TRBJ1-2, with 9 bases fitting TRBD1. This CDR3 contains 15 residues. The germline CDR1 and CDR2 sequences are SGHTA and FQGNSA. V gave up 7 bases and J gave up 6 bases; unmatched junction bases: 12. CDR3 sequence (DNA): TGTGCCAGCACCCGGGACAGGGTTGACAGTCATGGCTACACCTTC. Protein: CASTRDRVDSHGYTF.

The table lists this clone with a count of one. J is TRBJ1-1 and V is TRBV5-1; tentative D call: TRBD1 (6 bases). Germline loops: CDR1 SGHRS, CDR2 YFSETQ. V shed 0 bases and J shed 6 bases, with 9 bases lying between them. The length of the CDR3 is 13 residues. The CDR3 DNA reads TGCGCCAGCAGCTTGGTTGAGGGGGCTGAAGCTTTCTTT. It codes for CASSLVEGAEAFF.

The V gene is TRBV3-1 (or the pseudogene TRBV3-2), the J gene TRBJ2-2; tentatively, D is TRBD2 (6 bases). V was pared by 2 bases and J by 2 bases, with 15 bases between. CDR1 is LGHDT and CDR2 is YNNKEL in the germline V gene (reference sequence). CDR3 size: 17 residues. The CDR3 bases are TGTGCCAGCAGCCAAAGAGAAGGAGGGGCCAACACCGGGGAGCTGTTTTTT. Its protein is CASSQREGGANTGELFF.

The chain couples TRBV9 to TRBJ1-2, with D possibly TRBD1 on 5 matching bases. Germline V CDR1 and CDR2: SGDLS, YYNGEE. V lost 2 bases to trimming and J lost 8 bases, with 22 bases between them. This CDR3 spans 16 amino acids. CDR3 in DNA: TGTGCCAGCAGCGTCCTGCGGGGAGGGGATGCCTCCGGCTACACCTTC. Translated: CASSVLRGGDASGYTF.

The V call is TRBV6-1, the J call TRBJ2-5; D ambiguous. There are 14 residues in the CDR3. The germline V gene encodes CDR1 MNHNS and CDR2 SASEGT. Deletions cut 0 bases from V and 5 bases from J, with 10 bases between. CDR3 protein: CASSEAHPLETQYF. CDR3 sequence (DNA): TGTGCCAGCAGTGAAGCACACCCTTTGGAGACCCAGTACTTC.

The rearrangement joins TRBV5-1 to TRBJ1-1, with 9 bases lining up with TRBD1. Trimming at V came to 7 bases and at J to 5 bases, leaving 6 bases not matched to a gene. The CDR3 contains 13 residues. Germline V gives CDR1 SGHRS, CDR2 YFSETQ. Written as DNA, the CDR3 is TGCGCCAGCCAGACAGGGGGAGGGACTGAAGCTTTCTTT. Translated, it gives CASQTGGGTEAFF.

The chain uses TRBV7-9 and TRBJ1-5; D remains ambiguous. The CDR3 is 14 residues long. Trimming left V 4 bases short and J 1 base short, with 8 bases between. Germline V gene sequence: CDR1 SEHNR, CDR2 FQNEAQ (reference sequence). CDR3 nucleotides: TGTGCCAGCAGCTCCCCGGGGAGCAATCAGCCCCAGCATTTT. Its protein is CASSSPGSNQPQHF.

This chain joins TRBV9 and TRBJ1-6; possibly TRBD1 for D (6 bases). This CDR3 has 12 amino acids. Trimming cost V 3 bases and J 12 bases, with 10 bases left between them. Germline loops: CDR1 SGDLS, CDR2 YYNGEE. CDR3 DNA: TGTGCCAGCAGCGCCTCACAGGGACCCCTCCACTTT. It encodes CASSASQGPLHF.